The following is a T cell receptor beta chain sequence with its context. The data stem from a study of blood T cell repertoires in COVID-19. Study context: Researchers got acute and convalescent COVID-19 samples from the United States, Italy and Spain. PBMCs, B-cell-depleted T cells, or T cells were the source of the cDNA or gDNA that made up the material.

Using immunoSEQ multiplex PCR, the repertoire was profiled, and TCRdb retains in-frame clones only, with some absent. Of about 240,000 clones detected, more than 85% appear once; the ten largest clones hold 3.5% to 4.5%. Participants were aged about 18 to 100 years from roughly 25 US areas. The CDR3 loop spans 16 amino acids. Germline CDR1 is ENHRY and CDR2 is SYGVKD. Trimming cost V 0 bases and J 2 bases; bases outside gene matches: 5. The sample consisted of PBMCs or T cells enriched from blood (not recorded which). The TCR was taken from a woman aged 25 to 39 who had recovered from COVID-19. The chain joins TRBV10-3 to TRBJ2-7; 9 bases agree with TRBD2. The DNA of the CDR3 is TGTGCCATCAGTGAGTCGATTAGCGGGAGAACCTACGAGCAGTACTTC. It codes for CAISESISGRTYEQYF.